These T cell receptor beta chains were read from a single sample in a study of blood T cell repertoires in COVID-19. Measured with immunoSEQ multiplex PCR; TCRdb has only the in-frame clones, and not every one. This table holds fewer than 150,000 clones, around nine tenths found once. Sequenced input: peripheral blood. These receptors were taken from a human donor in a cohort sampled during active COVID-19. Both conserved end residues are part of each CDR3. The D gene is left open where the match is weak. Only part of the rows carry a size: once, few, many, or a class if the clone is expanded.

size: NA
D: NA
V: TRBV4-1
J: TRBJ1-6
CDR3: CASSQEGVYNSPLHF
DNA: TGCGCCAGCAGCCAAGAAGGGGTTTATAATTCACCCCTCCACTTT

size: NA
D: NA
V: TRBV28
J: TRBJ1-3
CDR3: CASIGGTQVYSGNTIYF
DNA: TGTGCCAGCATTGGTGGGACACAGGTTTACTCTGGAAACACCATATATTTT

size: NA
D: TRBD2
V: TRBV11-1
J: TRBJ2-1
CDR3: CASSLGGGADNEQFF
DNA: TGTGCCAGCAGCTTGGGCGGGGGGGCTGACAATGAGCAGTTCTTC

size: NA
D: NA
V: TRBV5-4
J: TRBJ1-2
CDR3: CASSPGMGGYTF
DNA: TGTGCCAGCAGCCCCGGGATGGGCGGCTACACCTTC

size: NA
D: TRBD1
V: TRBV7-2
J: TRBJ1-1
CDR3: CASSLAGDRNTEAFF
DNA: TGTGCCAGCAGCTTAGCAGGGGACAGGAACACTGAAGCTTTCTTT

size: NA
D: TRBD1
V: TRBV11-3
J: TRBJ1-1
CDR3: CASSPGGVDTEAFF
DNA: TGTGCCAGCAGCCCAGGGGGCGTGGACACTGAAGCTTTCTTT

size: NA
D: NA
V: TRBV14
J: TRBJ1-2
CDR3: CASSQVSNYGYTF
DNA: TGTGCCAGCAGCCAAGTCAGTAACTATGGCTACACCTTC

size: NA
D: TRBD2
V: TRBV7-9
J: TRBJ2-5
CDR3: CASSLSTSGGVYQETQYF
DNA: TGTGCCAGCAGCCTATCGACTAGCGGGGGGGTGTACCAAGAGACCCAGTACTTC

size: NA
D: TRBD2
V: TRBV19
J: TRBJ2-2
CDR3: CASSAETSGRALGTGELFF
DNA: TGTGCCAGTAGCGCCGAGACTAGCGGGAGGGCCTTGGGCACCGGGGAGCTGTTTTTT

size: NA
D: TRBD2
V: TRBV10-1
J: TRBJ2-3
CDR3: CASSENWGQRGVTDTQYF
DNA: TGCGCCAGCAGTGAGAATTGGGGCCAGCGGGGGGTCACAGATACGCAGTATTTT

size: NA
D: NA
V: TRBV18
J: TRBJ1-1
CDR3: CASSPAVRTEAFF
DNA: TGTGCCAGCTCACCGGCGGTCCGAACTGAAGCTTTCTTT

size: NA
D: NA
V: TRBV14
J: TRBJ2-5
CDR3: CASSQERLQETQYF
DNA: TGTGCCAGCAGCCAAGAGCGGCTACAAGAGACCCAGTACTTC

size: once
D: TRBD2
V: TRBV3-1/TRBV3-2
J: TRBJ2-1
CDR3: CASSQDPLAGAHNEQFF
DNA: TGTGCCAGCAGCCAAGACCCACTAGCGGGGGCCCACAATGAGCAGTTCTTC

size: NA
D: TRBD1
V: TRBV5-6
J: TRBJ2-7
CDR3: CASSLGDRDTYEQYF
DNA: TGTGCCAGCAGCTTGGGGGACAGAGACACCTACGAGCAGTACTTC

size: NA
D: NA
V: TRBV19
J: TRBJ1-3
CDR3: CASSQGTRSKDSGNTIYF
DNA: TGTGCCAGTAGTCAGGGGACACGCAGTAAGGACTCTGGAAACACCATATATTTT

size: NA
D: NA
V: TRBV6-5
J: TRBJ1-6
CDR3: CASSYSAENSPLHF
DNA: TGTGCCAGCAGTTACTCCGCAGAAAATTCACCCCTCCACTTT

size: NA
D: NA
V: TRBV7-9
J: TRBJ1-2
CDR3: CASSLVETATDGYTF
DNA: TGTGCCAGCAGCTTAGTCGAGACAGCAACGGATGGCTACACCTTC

size: NA
D: TRBD2
V: TRBV15
J: TRBJ2-3
CDR3: CATSRARLAGTSTDTQYF
DNA: TGTGCCACCAGCAGAGCCAGACTAGCGGGTACTAGCACAGATACGCAGTATTTT

size: NA
D: NA
V: TRBV2
J: TRBJ1-5
CDR3: CASKKTGTNQPQHF
DNA: TGTGCCAGCAAAAAAACAGGCACCAATCAGCCCCAGCATTTT

size: NA
D: TRBD2
V: TRBV6-2/TRBV6-3
J: TRBJ2-7
CDR3: CASSADRGTSGRVYEQYF
DNA: TGTGCCAGCAGTGCGGACCGCGGGACTAGCGGGAGGGTTTACGAGCAGTACTTC

size: NA
D: TRBD1
V: TRBV29-1
J: TRBJ1-1
CDR3: CSVAGGQGGGEAFF
DNA: TGCAGCGTTGCGGGGGGACAGGGCGGAGGTGAAGCTTTCTTT

size: NA
D: NA
V: TRBV28
J: TRBJ2-7
CDR3: CASSTQGTGAYEQYF
DNA: TGTGCCAGCAGTACCCAAGGGACTGGAGCCTACGAGCAGTACTTC

size: NA
D: NA
V: TRBV10-3
J: TRBJ2-3
CDR3: CAIGGGGSYLDTQYF
DNA: TGTGCCATCGGAGGGGGGGGGAGTTATCTGGATACGCAGTATTTT